Each of the 19 T cell receptor beta chains below was sequenced from the same sample in a study of early T cells in non-severe SARS-CoV-2 infection (dated by TCRdb to the early 2020s). The method behind the library was 5' RACE. Data came from a NextSeq 500. TCRdb trimmed the raw reads at Q25, called clones with MiXCR and kept productive beta chains. Identical CDR3 proteins give one entry, which carries the most common genes and DNA. Counted in this sample were tens of thousands of distinct CDR3 sequences; 7.5% to 9.5% of them appeared once. In total, the top ten clones hold about 4% of the sample. Sequenced sample: whole blood. These receptors came from an adult who was a healthcare worker with PCR-confirmed SARS-CoV-2 infection or an uninfected control (not recorded which).

The rearrangement links TRBV3-1 to TRBJ2-5; no definite D call. The V end lost 2 bases, the J end lost 5 bases, and 9 bases lay between the germline ends. The CDR3 consists of 13 residues. Germline V lookup: CDR1 LGHDT, CDR2 YNNKEL (reference sequence). The CDR3 nucleotides are TGTGCCAGCAGCCAAACGGCGGTGGAGACCCAGTACTTC. It encodes CASSQTAVETQYF.

This chain uses TRBV12-3 or TRBV12-4 with TRBJ2-1; 10 bases map to TRBD2. The V and J ends lost 6 bases and 6 bases, in that order; junction bases with no gene match: 11. This CDR3 contains 16 residues. This CDR3 reads CASSPSAGGPSNEQFF. In DNA, the CDR3 is TGTGCCAGCAGCCCCTCAGCGGGGGGGCCGAGCAATGAGCAGTTCTTC.

The chain couples TRBV7-9 to TRBJ1-1; no clear D. The germline V gene encodes CDR1 SEHNR and CDR2 FQNEAQ (reference sequence). The CDR3 loop spans 13 amino acids. V gave up 7 bases and J gave up 5 bases, with 14 bases separating them. The DNA for the CDR3 is TGTGCCAGCACATCGGGCATTGTAACTGAAGCTTTCTTT. This codes for CASTSGIVTEAFF.

This clonotype was observed a handful of times. The chain couples TRBV4-2 to TRBJ1-4, with D uncertain. The ends were cut back, 0 bases at V and 0 bases at J, with 8 bases in the middle. CDR3 length: 16 amino acids. Per germline, CDR1 LGHNA and CDR2 YNFKEQ. The CDR3 here is CASSQEGPSTNEKLFF. Here the CDR3 DNA reads TGTGCCAGCAGCCAAGAAGGACCGTCAACTAATGAAAAACTGTTTTTT.

Many counts were recorded for this clonotype. The chain couples TRBV5-6 to TRBJ2-6; D remains unclear. The CDR3 runs 16 residues. Germline CDR1 and CDR2: SGHDT and YYEEEE. V lost 1 base and J lost 0, with 8 bases in between. The CDR3 DNA reads TGTGCCAGCAGCTTGCTCGACAACTCTGGGGCCAACGTCCTGACTTTC. The encoded protein is CASSLLDNSGANVLTF.

The CDR3 loop is CASSFTGGQPQHF. The CDR3 DNA is TGTGCCAGCAGCTTCACCGGGGGTCAGCCCCAGCATTTT. The chain joins TRBV11-2 to TRBJ1-5; possible D gene TRBD1, 5 bases. Germline assignment: CDR1 SGHAT and CDR2 FQNNGV. This CDR3 region has 13 residues. Deletions cut 3 bases from V and 6 bases from J, with 9 bases between.

The J gene is TRBJ1-2, the V gene TRBV4-1; unclear D gene. This CDR3 is 14 amino acids long. Trimming shortened V by 0 bases and J by 2 bases, and 7 bases separated the two germline ends. The germline V gene encodes CDR1 MGHRA and CDR2 YSYEKL. CDR3 DNA: TGCGCCAGCAGCCAAGATGCGGGGAACTATGGCTACACCTTC. Its protein product is CASSQDAGNYGYTF.

V is TRBV6-2 or TRBV6-3 and J is TRBJ2-7; 12 bases agree with TRBD1. Trimming cost V 5 bases and J 2 bases; bases outside gene matches: 7. CDR3 length: 16 residues. From germline, CDR1 is MNHEY and CDR2 SVGEGT. The chain's CDR3 is CASSQTGQGAPYEQYF. The CDR3 nucleotides are TGTGCCAGCAGTCAGACGGGACAGGGGGCCCCCTACGAGCAGTACTTC.

The chain uses TRBV9 and TRBJ2-1; D not resolved. Trimming left V 4 bases short and J 6 bases short, with 11 bases between. The CDR3 covers 13 residues. CDR1 and CDR2 (germline): SGDLS, YYNGEE. CDR3 in amino acids: CASSQFLANEQFF. CDR3 sequence (DNA): TGTGCCAGCAGCCAGTTCCTCGCCAATGAGCAGTTCTTC.

This clonotype was detected a few times. This CDR3 reads CSVVAGVRRTDTQYF. The CDR3 DNA sequence: TGCAGCGTTGTGGCGGGAGTTAGGCGCACAGATACGCAGTATTTT. This chain links TRBV29-1 with TRBJ2-3, with 7 bases fitting TRBD2. In germline, CDR1 is SQVTM, CDR2 ANQGSEA. The CDR3 runs 15 residues. The ends lost 4 bases at V and 1 base at J; junction bases unmatched: 8.

This clonotype was recorded many times. The CDR3 reads CASSLERTEAFF. The CDR3 region has the DNA TGTGCCAGCAGCTTAGAAAGGACTGAAGCTTTCTTT. This rearrangement joins TRBV7-8 to TRBJ1-1; the D is unclear. Germline V gene lookup returns CDR1 SGHVS and CDR2 FQNEAQ. V was clipped by 1 base and J by 5 bases, with 5 bases between them. The CDR3 length is 12 residues.

This clonotype has ten or more counts. This chain connects TRBV20-1 to TRBJ2-7, with D hard to call. CDR1 and CDR2 (germline): DFQATT, SNEGSKA (reference sequence). This CDR3 contains 12 residues. The V gene lost 7 bases and the J gene lost 0 bases, with 10 bases spanning the gap. CDR3 coding DNA: TGCAGTGTACCTGGGTCCTCCTACGAGCAGTACTTC. This translates into CSVPGSSYEQYF.

The rearrangement uses TRBV2 and TRBJ2-1, with TRBD1 identical over 8 bases. The CDR3 has 15 amino acids. J gave up 0 bases and V 6 bases, and 4 bases lay outside the gene matches. Germline CDR1 is SNHLY and CDR2 is FYNNEI. In DNA form, the CDR3 reads TGTGCCAGCAGGTCAGACAGGGGCTCCTACAATGAGCAGTTCTTC. Amino acid sequence: CASRSDRGSYNEQFF.

This clonotype was observed a few times. V usage is TRBV28 and J usage is TRBJ2-3, with D possibly matching TRBD2 (5 bases). There are 17 residues in the CDR3. Trimming took off 6 bases at V and 0 bases at J, with 19 bases between the two ends. CDR1 is MDHEN and CDR2 is SYDVKM in the germline V gene. The CDR3 loop reads CASSPPRGTPSTDTQYF. The CDR3 nucleotides are TGTGCCAGCAGCCCACCCCGGGGAACCCCTAGCACAGATACGCAGTATTTT.

This clonotype was counted only a few times. This chain joins TRBV7-8 and TRBJ1-1; tentative D call: TRBD1 (6 bases). CDR1 is SGHVS and CDR2 is FQNEAQ in the germline V gene. V dropped 5 bases and J dropped 8 bases, with 12 bases sitting between them. The CDR3 is 12 residues long. The CDR3 region is CASSTTGTEAFF. The CDR3 DNA sequence: TGTGCCAGCAGCACTACCGGGACAGAAGCTTTCTTT.

This clonotype was observed many times. The chain joins TRBV7-2 to TRBJ2-7, with 7 bases identical to TRBD2. J gave up 4 bases and V 3 bases, and 3 bases lay outside the gene matches. The length of the CDR3 is 13 residues. Germline-derived CDR1 and CDR2 are SGHTA and FQGNSA. This CDR3 reads CASSFQRDYEQYF. CDR3 sequence (DNA): TGTGCCAGCAGCTTCCAGCGGGATTACGAGCAGTACTTC.

This clonotype was observed many times. This chain connects TRBV11-2 to TRBJ2-4; weak D call: TRBD2 (5 bases). V was shortened by 5 bases and J by 3 bases, with 14 bases between the two germline ends. CDR3 size: 15 residues. In germline, CDR1 is SGHAT, CDR2 FQNNGV. The DNA of the CDR3 is TGTGCCAGCAGCCGCCTCGCGGGCAACAAAAACATTCAGTACTTC. It specifies CASSRLAGNKNIQYF.

This clonotype has only a few counts. The chain recombines TRBV4-2 with TRBJ1-1; TRBD1 aligns across 7 bases. CDR1 is LGHNA, CDR2 YNFKEQ, per germline. V was pared by 0 bases and J by 10 bases, with 8 bases of the junction left unmatched. The CDR3 totals 14 residues. The CDR3 region is CASSQDQGGDRAFF. CDR3 coding DNA: TGTGCCAGCAGCCAAGATCAGGGGGGTGATAGAGCTTTCTTT.

This clonotype occurred many times. The CDR3, as DNA: TGCAGCGGACACAGGGCGGGTTGGACTGAAGCTTTCTTT. It codes for CSGHRAGWTEAFF. The gene calls are TRBV29-1 and TRBJ1-1; possibly TRBD1 for D (6 bases). Trimming removed 7 bases from V and 5 bases from J, with 17 bases in between. CDR1 SQVTM and CDR2 ANQGSEA come from the germline V gene. The CDR3 has 13 residues.